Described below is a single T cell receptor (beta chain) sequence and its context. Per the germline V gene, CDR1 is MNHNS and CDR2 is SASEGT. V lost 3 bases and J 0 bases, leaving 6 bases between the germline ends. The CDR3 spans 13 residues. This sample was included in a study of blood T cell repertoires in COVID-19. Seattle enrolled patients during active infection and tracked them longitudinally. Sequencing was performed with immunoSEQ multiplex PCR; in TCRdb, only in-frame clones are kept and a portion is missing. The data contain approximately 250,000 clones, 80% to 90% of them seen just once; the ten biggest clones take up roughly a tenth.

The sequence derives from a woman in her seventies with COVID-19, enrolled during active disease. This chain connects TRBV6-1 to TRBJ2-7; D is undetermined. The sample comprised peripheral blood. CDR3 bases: TGTGCCAGCAGTGATCTGAGCTCCTACGAGCAGTACTTC. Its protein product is CASSDLSSYEQYF.